This T cell receptor (beta chain) was sequenced in a study of PD-L1 blockade in urothelial cancer. Study summary: At some point between 2012 and 2014, patients got going on atezolizumab, taking 1,200 mg intravenously every 3 weeks. Patients with male sex and bladder-origin urothelial cancer accounted for about 85% of the 29 enrolled. Study conclusions and caveats: In blood sampled pretreatment, TCR clonality below the median predicted better survival.

As for time point: pretreatment peripheral blood. The repertoire was sequenced with immunoSEQ multiplex PCR; TCRdb's copy has only in-frame clones and lacks some. The sample has tens of thousands of clones, 70% to 90% seen once. This CDR3 contains 15 residues. V was shortened by 0 bases and J by 3 bases, with 12 bases between the two germline ends. Germline CDR1 and CDR2: MNHEY and SVGAGI. In its sample, this clone was seen once. The antigen is undetermined. This chain connects TRBV6-5 to TRBJ2-7, with D maybe TRBD1 (5 bases). The material sequenced was PBMCs, taken around atezolizumab (anti-PD-L1) treatment. The TCR comes from a man between 60 and 75 years old with urothelial cancer. CDR3 residues: CASSYSPGILYEQYF. The CDR3 bases are TGTGCCAGCAGTTACTCGCCAGGGATCCTCTACGAGCAGTACTTC.